What follows describes a single TCR beta chain. Its antigen is unidentified. The germline gives CDR1 SGHNT, CDR2 YENEEA. The CDR3 is made up of 12 amino acids. The ends were cut back, 4 bases at V and 4 bases at J, with 5 bases in the middle. This sample was included in a study of T cell responses to AZD1222 COVID-19 vaccine. Looking at the study overall: Investigators merged groups given second doses at roughly 4 or roughly 12 weeks. Study observations and caveats: Regions left unmutated in variants are reportedly the target of nearly half of spike-specific TCRs. Spike regions recognized by vaccine-associated CD4 TCRs spanned the protein, led by 160-218 and 743-854. Only five or six AZD1222 recipients were seropositive at baseline.

Assay: immunoSEQ multiplex PCR; the TCRdb copy retains only in-frame clones and omits some. Altogether approximately 130,000 clones are present, roughly 93% being singletons, with the ten largest covering approximately 3.1%. Here the sequenced sample was peripheral blood, taken on day 0 of AZD1222 vaccination. This TCR came from an adult in good health. The gene calls are TRBV11-3 and TRBJ2-4; no clear D. The DNA for the CDR3 is TGTGCCAGCAGCTCAGGAAAAAACATTCAGTACTTC. This gives the protein CASSSGKNIQYF.